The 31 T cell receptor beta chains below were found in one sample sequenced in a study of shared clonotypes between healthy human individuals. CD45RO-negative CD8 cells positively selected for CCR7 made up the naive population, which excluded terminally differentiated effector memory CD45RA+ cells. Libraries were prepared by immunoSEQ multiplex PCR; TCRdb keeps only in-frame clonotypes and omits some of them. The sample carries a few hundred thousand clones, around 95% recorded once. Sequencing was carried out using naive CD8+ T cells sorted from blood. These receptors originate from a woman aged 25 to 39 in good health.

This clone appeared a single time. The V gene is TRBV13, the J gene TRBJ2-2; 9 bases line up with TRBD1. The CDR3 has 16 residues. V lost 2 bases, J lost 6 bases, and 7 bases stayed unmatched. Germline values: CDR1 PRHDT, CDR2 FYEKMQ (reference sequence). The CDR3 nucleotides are TGTGCCAGCAGCTTACCCGGGACAGGGTGGGCCGGGGAGCTGTTTTTT. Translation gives CASSLPGTGWAGELFF.

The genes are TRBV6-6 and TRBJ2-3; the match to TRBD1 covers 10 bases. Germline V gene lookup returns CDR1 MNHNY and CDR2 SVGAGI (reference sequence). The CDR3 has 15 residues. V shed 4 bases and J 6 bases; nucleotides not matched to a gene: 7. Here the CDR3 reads CASSSRDRGGDTQYF. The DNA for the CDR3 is TGTGCCAGCAGTTCCCGGGACAGGGGCGGGGATACGCAGTATTTT.

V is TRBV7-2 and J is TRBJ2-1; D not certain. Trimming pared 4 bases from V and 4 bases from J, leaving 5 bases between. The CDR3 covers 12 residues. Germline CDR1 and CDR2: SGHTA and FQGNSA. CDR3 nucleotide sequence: TGTGCCAGCAGCTCCGGGTACAATGAGCAGTTCTTC. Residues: CASSSGYNEQFF.

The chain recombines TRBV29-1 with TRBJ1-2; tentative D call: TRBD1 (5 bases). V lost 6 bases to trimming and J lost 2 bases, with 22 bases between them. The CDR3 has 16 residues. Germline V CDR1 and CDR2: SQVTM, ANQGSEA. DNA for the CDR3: TGCAGCGTCCTGGGGACTGCTCAAACCGAGAACTATGGCTACACCTTC. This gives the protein CSVLGTAQTENYGYTF.

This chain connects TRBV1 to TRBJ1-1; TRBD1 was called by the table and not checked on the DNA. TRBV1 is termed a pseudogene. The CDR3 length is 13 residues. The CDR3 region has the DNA TGCACCAGCAGCCAACCAGGGTTTCCGGAAGCTTTCTTT. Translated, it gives CTSSQPGFPEAFF.

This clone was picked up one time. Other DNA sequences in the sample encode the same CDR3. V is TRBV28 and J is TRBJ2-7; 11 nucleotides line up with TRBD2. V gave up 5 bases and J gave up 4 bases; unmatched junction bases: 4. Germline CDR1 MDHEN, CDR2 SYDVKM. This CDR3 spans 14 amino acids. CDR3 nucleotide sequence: TGTGCCAGCAGTCCCGGGACTAGCGGTTACGAGCAGTACTTC. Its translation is CASSPGTSGYEQYF.

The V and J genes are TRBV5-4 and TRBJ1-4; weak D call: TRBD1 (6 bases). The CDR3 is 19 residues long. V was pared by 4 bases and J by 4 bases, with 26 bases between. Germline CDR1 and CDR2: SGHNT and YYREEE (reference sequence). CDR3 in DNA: TGTGCCAGCAGCCTTAAGAATTTGCCAAGGGACACGTTTAATGAAAAACTGTTTTTT. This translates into CASSLKNLPRDTFNEKLFF.

The CDR3 loop is CASSRGGRDSSYTGELFF. The CDR3 DNA reads as TGTGCCAGCAGCCGGGGAGGCCGGGATAGCTCCTACACCGGGGAGCTGTTTTTT. The rearrangement joins TRBV4-2 to TRBJ2-2, with D possibly TRBD2 on 6 matching bases. CDR1 and CDR2 (germline): LGHNA, YNFKEQ. The V end was cut by 4 bases, the J end by 3 bases, with 21 bases between. The CDR3 runs 18 residues.

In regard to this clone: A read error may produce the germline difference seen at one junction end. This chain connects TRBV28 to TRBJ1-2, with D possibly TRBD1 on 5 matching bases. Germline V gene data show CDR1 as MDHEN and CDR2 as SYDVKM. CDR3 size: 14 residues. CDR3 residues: CASSLGDWWNGYAF. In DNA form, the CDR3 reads TGTGCCAGCAGCTTAGGGGACTGGTGGAATGGCTACGCCTTC.

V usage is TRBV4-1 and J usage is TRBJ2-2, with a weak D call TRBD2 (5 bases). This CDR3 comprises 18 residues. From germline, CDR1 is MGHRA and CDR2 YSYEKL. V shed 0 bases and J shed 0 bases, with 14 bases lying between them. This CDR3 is CASSQDPLTRANTGELFF. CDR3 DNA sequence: TGCGCCAGCAGCCAAGACCCGCTTACTAGAGCGAACACCGGGGAGCTGTTTTTT.

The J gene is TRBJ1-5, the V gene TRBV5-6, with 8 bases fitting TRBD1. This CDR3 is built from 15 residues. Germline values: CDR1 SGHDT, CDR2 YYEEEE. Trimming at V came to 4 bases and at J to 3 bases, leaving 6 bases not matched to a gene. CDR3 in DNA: TGTGCCAGCAGCCTACCAGGGGGCCCCAATCAGCCCCAGCATTTT. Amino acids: CASSLPGGPNQPQHF.

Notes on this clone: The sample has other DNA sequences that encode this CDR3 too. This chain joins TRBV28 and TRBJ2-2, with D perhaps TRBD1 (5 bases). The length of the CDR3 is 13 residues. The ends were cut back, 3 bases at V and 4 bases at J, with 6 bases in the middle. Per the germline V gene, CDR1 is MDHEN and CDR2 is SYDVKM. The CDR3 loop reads CASSFRVTGELFF. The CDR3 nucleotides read TGTGCCAGCAGTTTCAGGGTCACCGGGGAGCTGTTTTTT.

CDR3 protein: CASSAGRRASYEQYF. The CDR3 DNA reads TGTGCCAGCAGCGCTGGACGAAGGGCTTCCTACGAGCAGTACTTC. J is TRBJ2-7 and V is TRBV11-3; D is unresolved. CDR1 and CDR2 from the germline V gene are SGHNT and YENEEA. CDR3 length: 15 amino acids. Trimming left V 5 bases short and J 1 base short, with 15 bases between.

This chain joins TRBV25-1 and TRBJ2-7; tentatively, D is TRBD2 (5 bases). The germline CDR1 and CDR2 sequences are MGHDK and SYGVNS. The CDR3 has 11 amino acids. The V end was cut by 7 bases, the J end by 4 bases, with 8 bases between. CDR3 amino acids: CASTEGYEQYF. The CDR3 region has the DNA TGTGCCAGCACCGAGGGTTACGAGCAGTACTTC.

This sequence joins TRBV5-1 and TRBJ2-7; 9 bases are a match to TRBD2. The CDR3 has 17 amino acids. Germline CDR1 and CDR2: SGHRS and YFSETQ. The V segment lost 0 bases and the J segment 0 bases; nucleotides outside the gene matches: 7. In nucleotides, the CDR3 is TGCGCCAGCAGCTTGGGTGACGGCGGGAGGGCCTCCTACGAGCAGTACTTC. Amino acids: CASSLGDGGRASYEQYF.

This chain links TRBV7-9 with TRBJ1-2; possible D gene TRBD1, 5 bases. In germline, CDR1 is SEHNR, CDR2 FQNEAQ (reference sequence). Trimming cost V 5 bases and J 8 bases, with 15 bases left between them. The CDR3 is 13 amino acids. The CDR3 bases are TGTGCCAGCAGCCTACGAGGGACGTGGGGCTACACCTTC. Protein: CASSLRGTWGYTF.

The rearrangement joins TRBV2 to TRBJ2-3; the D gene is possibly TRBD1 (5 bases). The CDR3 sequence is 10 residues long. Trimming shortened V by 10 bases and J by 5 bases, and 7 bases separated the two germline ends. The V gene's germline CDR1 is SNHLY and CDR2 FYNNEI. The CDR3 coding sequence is TGTGCCACCAGGGAAGATACGCAGTATTTT. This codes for CATREDTQYF.

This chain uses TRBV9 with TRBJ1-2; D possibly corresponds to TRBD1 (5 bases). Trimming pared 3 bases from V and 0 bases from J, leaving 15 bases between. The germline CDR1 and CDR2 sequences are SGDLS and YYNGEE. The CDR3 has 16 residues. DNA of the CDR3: TGTGCCAGCAGCGGTACTGGGGCAGGGACTAACTATGGCTACACCTTC. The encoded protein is CASSGTGAGTNYGYTF.

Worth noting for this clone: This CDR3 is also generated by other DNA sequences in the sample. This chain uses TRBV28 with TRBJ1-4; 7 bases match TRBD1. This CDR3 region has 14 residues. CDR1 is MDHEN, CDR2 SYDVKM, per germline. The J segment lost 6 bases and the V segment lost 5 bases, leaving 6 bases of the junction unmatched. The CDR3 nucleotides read TGTGCCAGCAGTCCCGACAGGGTCCATGAAAAACTGTTTTTT. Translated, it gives CASSPDRVHEKLFF.

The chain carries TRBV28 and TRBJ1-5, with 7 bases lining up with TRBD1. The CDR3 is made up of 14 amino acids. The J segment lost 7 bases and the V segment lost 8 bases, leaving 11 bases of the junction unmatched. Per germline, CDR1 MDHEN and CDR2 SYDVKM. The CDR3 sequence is CASQLDRVGQPQHF. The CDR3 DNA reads TGTGCCAGCCAACTTGACAGGGTGGGACAGCCCCAGCATTTT.

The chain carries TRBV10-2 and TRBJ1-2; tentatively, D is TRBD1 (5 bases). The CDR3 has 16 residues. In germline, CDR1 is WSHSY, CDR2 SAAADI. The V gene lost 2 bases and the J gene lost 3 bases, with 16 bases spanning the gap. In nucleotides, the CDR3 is TGCGCCAGCAGTGAGGATGTACAGACAGCGTACTATGGCTACACCTTC. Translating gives CASSEDVQTAYYGYTF.

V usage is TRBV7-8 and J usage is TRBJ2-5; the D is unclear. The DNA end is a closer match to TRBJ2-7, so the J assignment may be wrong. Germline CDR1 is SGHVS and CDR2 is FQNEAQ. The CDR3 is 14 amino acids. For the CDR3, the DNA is TGTGCCAGCAGCTTAGCGAAGGCCTCCTACGAGCAGTACTTC. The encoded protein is CASSLAKASYEQYF.

CDR3 sequence (DNA): TGTGCCAGCAGTTTTCGGTTGGGAGGGCCTAATGAGCAGTTCTTC. This codes for CASSFRLGGPNEQFF. The chain employs TRBV27 and TRBJ2-1; 7 bases are shared with TRBD2. Germline CDR1 and CDR2: MNHEY and SMNVEV (reference sequence). J was trimmed by 7 bases and V by 3 bases; bases with no gene match: 9. The CDR3 has 15 residues.

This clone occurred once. CDR3 in amino acids: CASSVQPSYEQYF. CDR3 coding DNA: TGTGCCAGCAGCGTACAGCCCTCCTACGAGCAGTACTTC. This chain links TRBV9 with TRBJ2-7; no clear D gene. Trimming left V 1 base short and J 0 bases short, with 5 bases between. CDR3 size: 13 residues. Germline CDR1 and CDR2: SGDLS and YYNGEE.

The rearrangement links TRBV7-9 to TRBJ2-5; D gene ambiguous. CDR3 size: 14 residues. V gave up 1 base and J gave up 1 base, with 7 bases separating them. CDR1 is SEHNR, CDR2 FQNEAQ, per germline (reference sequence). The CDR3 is CASSLVTTQETQYF. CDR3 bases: TGTGCCAGCAGCTTAGTCACCACCCAAGAGACCCAGTACTTC. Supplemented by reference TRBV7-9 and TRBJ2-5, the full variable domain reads DTGVSQNPRHKITKRGQNVTFRCDPISEHNRLYWYRQTLGQGPEFLTYFQNEAQLEKSRLLSDRFSAERPKGSFSTLEIQRTEQGDSAMYLCASSLVTTQETQYFGPGTRLLVL.

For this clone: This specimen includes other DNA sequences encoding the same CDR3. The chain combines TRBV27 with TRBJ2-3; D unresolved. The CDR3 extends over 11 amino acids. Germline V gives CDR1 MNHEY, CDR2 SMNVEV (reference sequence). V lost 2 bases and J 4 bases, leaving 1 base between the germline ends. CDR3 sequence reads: CASSLADTQYF. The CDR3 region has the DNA TGTGCCAGCAGTTTAGCAGATACGCAGTATTTT.

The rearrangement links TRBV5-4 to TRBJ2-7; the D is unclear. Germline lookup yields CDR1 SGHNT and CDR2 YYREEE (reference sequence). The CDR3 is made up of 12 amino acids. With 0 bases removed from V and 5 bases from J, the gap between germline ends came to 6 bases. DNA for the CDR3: TGTGCCAGCAGCTTGGCACTAAACGAGCAGTACTTC. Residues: CASSLALNEQYF.

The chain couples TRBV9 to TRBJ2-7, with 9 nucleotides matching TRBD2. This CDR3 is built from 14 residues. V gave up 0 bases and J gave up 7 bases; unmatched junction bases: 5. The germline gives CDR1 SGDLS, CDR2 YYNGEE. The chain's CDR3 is CASSVGLAGREQYF. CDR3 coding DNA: TGTGCCAGCAGCGTAGGTCTAGCGGGAAGGGAGCAGTACTTC.

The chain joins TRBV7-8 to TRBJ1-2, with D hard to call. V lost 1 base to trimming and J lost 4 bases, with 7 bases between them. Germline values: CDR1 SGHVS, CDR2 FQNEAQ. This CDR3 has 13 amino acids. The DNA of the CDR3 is TGTGCCAGCAGCTTAGACGTGGGCTATGGCTACACCTTC. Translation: CASSLDVGYGYTF.

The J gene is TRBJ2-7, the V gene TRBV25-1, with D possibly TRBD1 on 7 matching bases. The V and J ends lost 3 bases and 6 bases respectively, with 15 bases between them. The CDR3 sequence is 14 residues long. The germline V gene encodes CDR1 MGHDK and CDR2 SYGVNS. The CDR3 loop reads CASSDQGGVSEQYF. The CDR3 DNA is TGTGCCAGCAGTGATCAGGGGGGAGTTTCCGAGCAGTACTTC.

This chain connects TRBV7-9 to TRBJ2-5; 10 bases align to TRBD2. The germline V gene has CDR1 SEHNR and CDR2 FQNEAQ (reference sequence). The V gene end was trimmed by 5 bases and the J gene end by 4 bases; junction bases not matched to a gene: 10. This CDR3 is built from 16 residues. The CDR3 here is CASSPYPSGSLETQYF. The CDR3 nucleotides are TGTGCCAGCAGCCCTTATCCTAGCGGGAGTTTAGAGACCCAGTACTTC.